This TCR beta chain was recovered during a study of shared clonotypes between healthy human individuals. Study as a whole: Per-donor plates numbered three CD4 naive, three CD4 memory, two CD8 naive and one CD8 memory.

This clone has just one count. Its antigen is currently unknown. General observations from the study: Naive CD4 clonotype sharing across several donors was 4.5% to 6%.

Naive CD8 populations comprised CD45RO-negative cells positively selected for CCR7, excluding terminally differentiated effector memory CD45RA+ cells. TCRdb keeps only in-frame clones here, not all; method: immunoSEQ multiplex PCR. Of approximately 2,000,000 clones in the sample, over 85% were seen once. Germline CDR1 is MNHEY and CDR2 is SMNVEV (reference sequence). Trimming pared 4 bases from V and 0 bases from J, leaving 8 bases between. The CDR3 is 14 amino acids. The TCR sequence derives from a man between 18 and 29 years old in good health. Some clones in this sample may be carry-over from other donors' samples. The sample consisted of naive CD8+ T cells from PBMCs. V gene TRBV27 combines with J gene TRBJ2-3, with unresolved D. The CDR3 here is CASSYESSTDTQYF. The CDR3 DNA sequence: TGTGCCAGCAGTTACGAGTCTAGCACAGATACGCAGTATTTT.